This is a list of T cell receptor beta chains from one sample in a study of memory CD4+ T cells and cytomegalovirus serostatus. Sequenced by immunoSEQ multiplex PCR; TCRdb stores in-frame clones only, minus some. The sample has just under 95,000 clones; about four fifths are singletons. The specimen was memory CD4+ T cells from blood. Receptor source: an adult in good health and CMV-seropositive. The CDR3 runs from the conserved cysteine through the conserved F or W. D genes are given only for firm matches.

v_gene,j_gene,d_gene,CDR3aa
TRBV5-6,TRBJ2-3,NA,CASSVRAGAVDTQYF
TRBV7-9,TRBJ2-5,TRBD2,CASSGGNQETQYF
TRBV28,TRBJ1-4,TRBD1,CASSRDRATNEKLFF
TRBV7-2,TRBJ2-7,NA,CASSLQSSYSYEQYF
TRBV11-3,TRBJ1-1,NA,CASSLREGDTEAFF
TRBV5-1,TRBJ2-1,TRBD1,CASSQQGGSYNEQFF
TRBV5-4,TRBJ2-2,TRBD1,CASSLGQGNTGELFF
TRBV6-1,TRBJ2-3,NA,CASSERADTQYF
TRBV5-4,TRBJ2-7,TRBD2,CASSLPTGGPYEQYF
TRBV2,TRBJ1-2,NA,CASILQGGDYGYTF
TRBV28,TRBJ1-5,NA,CASSLGLKPQHF
TRBV5-1,TRBJ2-1,TRBD1,CASSLEGQGEQFF
TRBV10-3,TRBJ1-5,TRBD1,CAIRQGENQPQHF
TRBV6-4,TRBJ2-1,TRBD2,CASSVMPKGLAGGNEQFF
TRBV5-4,TRBJ2-3,NA,CASSLAGSTDTQYF
TRBV28,TRBJ1-2,NA,CASSFGGQLNGYTF
TRBV27,TRBJ1-5,NA,CASSSLRGGQVNQPQHF
TRBV7-2,TRBJ2-7,TRBD2,CASSRGAGGPSSYEQYF